This is a list of T cell receptor beta chains from one sample in a study of T cells in Graves' hyperthyroidism and ophthalmopathy. Using its own MiXCR run on the multiplex PCR reads, TCRdb lists one record per CDR3 protein. The data contain about 380,000 distinct CDR3 sequences, roughly 12% of them singletons. Material: blood. The receptors originated from a man younger than 40 with Graves' hyperthyroidism that later progressed to Graves' ophthalmopathy. Each CDR3 is given without its conserved first and last residue. A D gene is named only where the DNA matches it firmly.

cdr3_aa | j_call | v_call | d_call
ASRAPGGLGNYGYT | TRBJ1-2 | TRBV9 | .
ASSTGQGNYEQY | TRBJ2-7 | TRBV6-1 | TRBD1
SARAGQGNIQY | TRBJ2-4 | TRBV20-1 | TRBD1
ASSHRGGARNNEQF | TRBJ2-1 | TRBV4-1 | TRBD2
AWSRDDYEQY | TRBJ2-7 | TRBV30 | .
ASSPATDTQY | TRBJ2-3 | TRBV7-9 | .
ASSFNTGELF | TRBJ2-2 | TRBV12-3/TRBV12-4 | .
ASRPRLREKLF | TRBJ1-4 | TRBV12-3/TRBV12-4 | .
ASGLVAAGSD | TRBJ2-5 | TRBV12-5 | .
ASSMGTGNRNSPLH | TRBJ1-6 | TRBV19 | .
ASSSYLRPTKY | TRBJ2-3 | TRBV11-2 | .
ASSLVSGQVYEKLF | TRBJ1-4 | TRBV7-6 | TRBD1
ASSQDRRGYGYEQY | TRBJ2-7 | TRBV4-1 | .
ARGGDSPLH | TRBJ1-6 | TRBV2 | .
SVGKHGAGTSHTGELF | TRBJ2-2 | TRBV29-1 | TRBD2
ATQIRDRGLRRNTEAF | TRBJ1-1 | TRBV28 | TRBD1
ASSLTGGYQPQH | TRBJ1-5 | TRBV7-6 | TRBD1
SARDRPGRMGYT | TRBJ1-2 | TRBV20-1 | .
AYLEGAINYGYT | TRBJ1-2 | TRBV30 | TRBD1
ASSLSGGFSYNEQF | TRBJ2-1 | TRBV7-2 | TRBD2
ASSQGTGGFSPLH | TRBJ1-6 | TRBV4-2 | TRBD1
ASSLPRGRQETQY | TRBJ2-5 | TRBV11-3 | .